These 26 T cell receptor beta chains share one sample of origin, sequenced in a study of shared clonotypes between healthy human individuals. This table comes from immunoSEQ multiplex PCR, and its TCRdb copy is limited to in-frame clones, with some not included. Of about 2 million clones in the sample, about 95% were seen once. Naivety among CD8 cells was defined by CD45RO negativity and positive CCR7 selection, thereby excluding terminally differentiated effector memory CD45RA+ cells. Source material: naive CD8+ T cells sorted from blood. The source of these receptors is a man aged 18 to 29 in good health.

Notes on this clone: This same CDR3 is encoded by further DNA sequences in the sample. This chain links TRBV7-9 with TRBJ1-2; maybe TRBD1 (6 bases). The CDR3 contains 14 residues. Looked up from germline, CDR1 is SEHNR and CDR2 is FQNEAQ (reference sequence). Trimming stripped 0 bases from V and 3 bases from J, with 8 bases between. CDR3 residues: CASSLAGGDYGYTF. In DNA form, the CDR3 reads TGTGCCAGCAGCTTAGCTGGGGGCGACTATGGCTACACCTTC.

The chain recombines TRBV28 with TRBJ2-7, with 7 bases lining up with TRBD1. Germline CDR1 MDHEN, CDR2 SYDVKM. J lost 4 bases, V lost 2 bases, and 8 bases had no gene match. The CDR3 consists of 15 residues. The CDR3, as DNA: TGTGCCAGCAGTTTACCGGGGACAGAGACATACGAGCAGTACTTC. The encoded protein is CASSLPGTETYEQYF.

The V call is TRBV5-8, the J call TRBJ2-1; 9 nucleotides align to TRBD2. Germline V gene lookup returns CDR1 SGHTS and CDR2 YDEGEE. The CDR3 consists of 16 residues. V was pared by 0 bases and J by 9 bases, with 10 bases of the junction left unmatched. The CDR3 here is CASSLVPGLAWSEQFF. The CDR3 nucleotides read TGTGCCAGCAGCTTGGTCCCGGGACTAGCATGGAGTGAGCAGTTCTTC.

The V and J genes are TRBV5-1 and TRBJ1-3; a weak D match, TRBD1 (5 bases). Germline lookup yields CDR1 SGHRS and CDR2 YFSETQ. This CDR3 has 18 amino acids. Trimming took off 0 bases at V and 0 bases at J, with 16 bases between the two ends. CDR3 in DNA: TGCGCCAGCAGCTTGGTATTACAGGCCCCTTACTCTGGAAACACCATATATTTT. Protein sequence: CASSLVLQAPYSGNTIYF.

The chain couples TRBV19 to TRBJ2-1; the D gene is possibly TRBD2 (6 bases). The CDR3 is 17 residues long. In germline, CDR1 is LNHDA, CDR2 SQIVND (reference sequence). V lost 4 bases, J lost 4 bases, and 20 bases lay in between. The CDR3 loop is CASSKPSASGGYNEQFF. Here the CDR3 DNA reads TGTGCCAGTAGTAAGCCTAGCGCATCTGGCGGTTACAATGAGCAGTTCTTC.

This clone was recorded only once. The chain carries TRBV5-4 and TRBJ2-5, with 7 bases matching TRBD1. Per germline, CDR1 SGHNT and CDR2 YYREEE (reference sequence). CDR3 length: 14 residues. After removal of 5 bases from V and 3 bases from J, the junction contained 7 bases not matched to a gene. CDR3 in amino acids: CASRNGQEEETQYF. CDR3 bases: TGTGCCAGCAGAAATGGACAGGAGGAAGAGACCCAGTACTTC.

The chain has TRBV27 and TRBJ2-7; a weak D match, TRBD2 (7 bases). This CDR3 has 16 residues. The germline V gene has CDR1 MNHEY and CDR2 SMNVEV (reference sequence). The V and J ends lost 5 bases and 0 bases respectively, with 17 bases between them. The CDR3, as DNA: TGTGCCAGCAGTCTCTCGGCGGGGGCCGCCTCCTACGAGCAGTACTTC. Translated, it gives CASSLSAGAASYEQYF.

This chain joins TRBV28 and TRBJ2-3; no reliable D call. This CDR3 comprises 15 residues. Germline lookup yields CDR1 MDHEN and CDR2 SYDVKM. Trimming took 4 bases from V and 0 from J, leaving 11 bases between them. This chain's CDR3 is CASSSLFSSTDTQYF. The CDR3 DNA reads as TGTGCCAGCAGTTCCTTATTTTCTAGCACAGATACGCAGTATTTT.

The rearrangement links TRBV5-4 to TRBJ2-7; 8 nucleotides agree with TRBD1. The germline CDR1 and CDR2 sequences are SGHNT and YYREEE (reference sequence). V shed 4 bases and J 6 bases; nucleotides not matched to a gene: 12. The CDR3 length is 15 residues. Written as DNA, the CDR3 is TGTGCCAGCAGCGTGGGACAGGTTGGCGTCGGCGAGCAGTACTTC. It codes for CASSVGQVGVGEQYF.

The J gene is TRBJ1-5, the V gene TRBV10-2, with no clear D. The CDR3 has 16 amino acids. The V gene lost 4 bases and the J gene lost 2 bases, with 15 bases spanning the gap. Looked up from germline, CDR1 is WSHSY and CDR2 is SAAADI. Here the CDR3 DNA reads TGCGCCAGCAGTGGGGCGGGTTGGATGGGCAATCAGCCCCAGCATTTT. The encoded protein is CASSGAGWMGNQPQHF.

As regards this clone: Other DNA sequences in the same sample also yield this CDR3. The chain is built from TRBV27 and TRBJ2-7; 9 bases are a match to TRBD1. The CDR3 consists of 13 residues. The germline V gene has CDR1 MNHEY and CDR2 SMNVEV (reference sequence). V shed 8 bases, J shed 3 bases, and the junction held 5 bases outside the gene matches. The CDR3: CASSGQGVYEQYF. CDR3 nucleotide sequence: TGTGCCAGCTCGGGACAGGGAGTCTACGAGCAGTACTTC.

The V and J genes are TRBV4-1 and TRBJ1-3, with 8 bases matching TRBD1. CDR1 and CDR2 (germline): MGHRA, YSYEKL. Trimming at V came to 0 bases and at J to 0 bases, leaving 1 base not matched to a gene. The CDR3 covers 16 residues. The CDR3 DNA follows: TGCGCCAGCAGCCAAGAGACAGGGGTCTCTGGAAACACCATATATTTT. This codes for CASSQETGVSGNTIYF.

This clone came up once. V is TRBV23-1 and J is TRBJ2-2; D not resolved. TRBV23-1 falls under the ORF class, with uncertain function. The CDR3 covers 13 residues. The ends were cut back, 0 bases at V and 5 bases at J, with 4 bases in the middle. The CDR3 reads CASSQSITGELFF. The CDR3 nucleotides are TGCGCCAGCAGTCAATCCATTACCGGGGAGCTGTTTTTT.

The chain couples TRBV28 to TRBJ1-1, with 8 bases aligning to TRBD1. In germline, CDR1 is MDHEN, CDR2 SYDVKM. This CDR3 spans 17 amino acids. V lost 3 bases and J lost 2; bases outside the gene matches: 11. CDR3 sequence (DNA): TGTGCCAGCAGTTTGTGGGTCACAGACAGGGGTAACACTGAAGCTTTCTTT. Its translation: CASSLWVTDRGNTEAFF.

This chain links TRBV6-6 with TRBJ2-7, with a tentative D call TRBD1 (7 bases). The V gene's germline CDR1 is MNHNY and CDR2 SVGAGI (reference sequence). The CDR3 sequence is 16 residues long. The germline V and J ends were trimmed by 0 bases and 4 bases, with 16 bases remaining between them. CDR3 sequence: CASSYSMSRGEYEQYF. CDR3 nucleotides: TGTGCCAGCAGTTACTCGATGAGCAGGGGGGAATACGAGCAGTACTTC.

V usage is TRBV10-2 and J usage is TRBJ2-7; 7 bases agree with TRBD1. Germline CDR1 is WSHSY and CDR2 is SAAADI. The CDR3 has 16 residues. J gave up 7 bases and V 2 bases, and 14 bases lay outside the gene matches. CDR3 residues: CASSEVLENRGWEQYF. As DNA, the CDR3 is TGCGCCAGCAGTGAGGTGTTGGAGAACAGGGGATGGGAGCAGTACTTC.

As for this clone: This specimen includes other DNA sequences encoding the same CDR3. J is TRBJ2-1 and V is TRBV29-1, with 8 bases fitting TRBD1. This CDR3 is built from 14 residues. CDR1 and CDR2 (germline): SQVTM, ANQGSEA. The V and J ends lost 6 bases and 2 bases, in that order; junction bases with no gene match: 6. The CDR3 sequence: CSVDGQGAYNEQFF. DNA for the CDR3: TGCAGCGTAGACGGACAGGGTGCCTACAATGAGCAGTTCTTC.

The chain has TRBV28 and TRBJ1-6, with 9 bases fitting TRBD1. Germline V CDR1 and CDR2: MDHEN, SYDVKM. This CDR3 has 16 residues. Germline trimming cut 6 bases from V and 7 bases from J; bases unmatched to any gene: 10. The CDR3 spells CASREQGANWNSPLHF. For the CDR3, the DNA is TGTGCCAGCAGGGAACAGGGGGCAAATTGGAATTCACCCCTCCACTTT. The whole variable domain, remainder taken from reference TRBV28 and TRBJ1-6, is DVKVTQSSRYLVKRTGEKVFLECVQDMDHENMFWYRQDPGLGLRLIYFSYDVKMKEKGDIPEGYSVSREKKERFSLILESASTNQTSMYLCASREQGANWNSPLHFGNGTRLTVT.

The CDR3 DNA reads as TGTGCCAGCAGCGTAGGGGGCGGCTCCATAAGCGAGCAGTACTTC. Encoded protein: CASSVGGGSISEQYF. The chain is built from TRBV9 and TRBJ2-7; D may be TRBD1 (5 bases). Germline CDR1 SGDLS, CDR2 YYNGEE. There are 15 residues in the CDR3. The V gene lost 0 bases and the J gene lost 6 bases, with 16 bases spanning the gap.

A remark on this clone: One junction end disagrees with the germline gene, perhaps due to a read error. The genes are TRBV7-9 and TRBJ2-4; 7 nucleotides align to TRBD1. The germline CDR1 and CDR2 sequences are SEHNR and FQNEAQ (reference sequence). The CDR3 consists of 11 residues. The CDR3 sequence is CASSLAGGWDF. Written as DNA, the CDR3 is TGTGCCAGCAGCTTAGCAGGGGGCTGGGACTTC.

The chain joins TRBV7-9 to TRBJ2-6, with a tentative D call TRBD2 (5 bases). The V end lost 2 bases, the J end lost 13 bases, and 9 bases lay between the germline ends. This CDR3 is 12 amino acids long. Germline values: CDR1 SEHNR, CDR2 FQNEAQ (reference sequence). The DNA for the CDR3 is TGTGCCAGCAGCTTACGTCCGGGGGTCCTGACTTTC. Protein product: CASSLRPGVLTF. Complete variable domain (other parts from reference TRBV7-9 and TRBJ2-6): DTGVSQNPRHKITKRGQNVTFRCDPISEHNRLYWYRQTLGQGPEFLTYFQNEAQLEKSRLLSDRFSAERPKGSFSTLEIQRTEQGDSAMYLCASSLRPGVLTFGAGSRLTVL.

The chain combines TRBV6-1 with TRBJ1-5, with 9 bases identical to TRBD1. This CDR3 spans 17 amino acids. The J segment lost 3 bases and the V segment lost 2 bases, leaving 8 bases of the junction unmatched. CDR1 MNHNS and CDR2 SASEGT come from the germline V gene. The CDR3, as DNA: TGTGCCAGCAGTGAACACTTCGGACAGGGGCACAATCAGCCCCAGCATTTT. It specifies CASSEHFGQGHNQPQHF.

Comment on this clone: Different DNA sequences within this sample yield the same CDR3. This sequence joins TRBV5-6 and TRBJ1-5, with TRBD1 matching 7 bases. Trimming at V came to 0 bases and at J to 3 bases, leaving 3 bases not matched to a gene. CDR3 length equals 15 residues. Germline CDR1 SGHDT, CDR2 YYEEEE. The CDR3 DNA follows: TGTGCCAGCAGCTTGGGAGGGGGCGACAATCAGCCCCAGCATTTT. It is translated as CASSLGGGDNQPQHF.

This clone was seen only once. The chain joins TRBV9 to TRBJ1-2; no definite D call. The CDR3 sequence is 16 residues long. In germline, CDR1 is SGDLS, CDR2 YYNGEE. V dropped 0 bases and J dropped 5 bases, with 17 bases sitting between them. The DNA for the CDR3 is TGTGCCAGCAGCGTAGTTTCCGGGCCCACTCTGTATGGCTACACCTTC. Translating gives CASSVVSGPTLYGYTF.

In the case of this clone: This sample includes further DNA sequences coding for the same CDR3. In DNA, the CDR3 is TGTGCCAGCAGCTCGACTAGCGGGCAAGAGACCCAGTACTTC. It encodes CASSSTSGQETQYF. The chain carries TRBV13 and TRBJ2-5, with 10 bases identical to TRBD2. This CDR3 comprises 14 residues. J was trimmed by 2 bases and V by 4 bases; bases with no gene match: 1. Germline loops: CDR1 PRHDT, CDR2 FYEKMQ (reference sequence).

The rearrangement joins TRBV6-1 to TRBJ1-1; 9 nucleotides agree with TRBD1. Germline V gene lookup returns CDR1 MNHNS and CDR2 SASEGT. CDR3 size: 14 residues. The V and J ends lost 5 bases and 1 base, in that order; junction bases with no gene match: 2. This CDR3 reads CASSRTGANTEAFF. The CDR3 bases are TGTGCCAGCAGTCGGACAGGGGCGAACACTGAAGCTTTCTTT.